The TCR beta chain under discussion was sequenced for a study of graft-versus-host responses after intestinal transplantation. Generated by immunoSEQ multiplex PCR, the TCRdb table keeps only in-frame clones and is missing some. The sample includes roughly 45,000 clones, about 95% of them seen just once. Looked up from germline, CDR1 is MNHEY and CDR2 is SVGAGI. The CDR3 consists of 14 residues. Trimming took off 5 bases at V and 2 bases at J, with 10 bases between the two ends. V and J are TRBV6-5 and TRBJ1-3, with D perhaps matching TRBD1 (5 bases). This clonotype originated in a human patient who received an intestinal transplant, so some T cells may come from the graft donor. The sample was PBMCs, taken approximately 360 days after intestinal transplant. The CDR3 DNA sequence: TGTGCCAGCAGTCTCGAGGGGCCTGGAAACACCATATATTTT. Its protein product is CASSLEGPGNTIYF.